Each of the 32 T cell receptor beta chains below was sequenced from the same sample in a study of blood T cell repertoires in COVID-19. Sequencing used immunoSEQ multiplex PCR; TCRdb keeps in-frame clones, though not all of them. The top ten clones hold around 4.6% of a sample with 150,000 or so clones, around 92% of them seen once. The sequencing sample was made of peripheral blood. These receptors all stem from a man aged 30-40 years with COVID-19, enrolled during active disease.

The chain joins TRBV28 to TRBJ1-4, with 9 nucleotides matching TRBD1. The germline V gene has CDR1 MDHEN and CDR2 SYDVKM. V was pared by 3 bases and J by 5 bases, with 7 bases of the junction left unmatched. The CDR3 totals 16 residues. The CDR3 bases are TGTGCCAGCAGTTTTCCGGGACAGGGAGACAATGAAAAACTGTTTTTT. Protein sequence: CASSFPGQGDNEKLFF. The complete variable domain, with remaining parts taken from reference TRBV28 and TRBJ1-4, reads DVKVTQSSRYLVKRTGEKVFLECVQDMDHENMFWYRQDPGLGLRLIYFSYDVKMKEKGDIPEGYSVSREKKERFSLILESASTNQTSMYLCASSFPGQGDNEKLFFGSGTQLSVL.

V and J are TRBV25-1 and TRBJ1-6; D is ambiguous. The CDR3 totals 14 residues. Deletions cut 1 base from V and 9 bases from J, with 10 bases between. Per the germline V gene, CDR1 is MGHDK and CDR2 is SYGVNS. The CDR3, as DNA: TGTGCCAGCAGTGAATCTGGGCGGGTTTCACCCCTCCACTTT. It yields the protein CASSESGRVSPLHF.

This clone was seen once. The chain joins TRBV5-4 to TRBJ1-1, with TRBD1 matching 8 bases. This CDR3 spans 16 amino acids. CDR1 is SGHNT and CDR2 is YYREEE in the germline V gene (reference sequence). V shed 8 bases and J 1 base; nucleotides not matched to a gene: 13. The CDR3 loop is CASVSGGASGNTEAFF. The DNA of the CDR3 is TGTGCCAGTGTTTCAGGGGGCGCGTCAGGGAACACTGAAGCTTTCTTT.

The chain joins TRBV12-5 to TRBJ2-5; 8 bases are a match to TRBD1. CDR1 and CDR2 from the germline V gene are LGHNT and FRNRAP. This CDR3 is 14 amino acids long. V shed 6 bases and J 5 bases; nucleotides not matched to a gene: 8. CDR3 coding DNA: TGTGCTAGTGGATCAGGGGGCGTAGGTGAGACCCAGTACTTC. It is translated as CASGSGGVGETQYF.

The J gene is TRBJ2-1, the V gene TRBV18; TRBD2 aligns across 10 bases. With 4 bases clipped from V and 8 bases from J, the junction kept 17 bases outside the gene matches. Germline V gene data show CDR1 as KGHSH and CDR2 as LQKENI. This CDR3 has 18 amino acids. CDR3 nucleotides: TGTGCCAGCTCACTGCTAGCGGGAGTAAAGATAGGAGGGTATGAGCAGTTCTTC. It codes for CASSLLAGVKIGGYEQFF.

This clone appeared a single time. This chain connects TRBV6-6 to TRBJ2-7; D uncertain. This CDR3 region has 13 residues. The germline V gene encodes CDR1 MNHNY and CDR2 SVGAGI (reference sequence). With 7 bases removed from V and 3 bases from J, the gap between germline ends came to 13 bases. The DNA of the CDR3 is TGTGCCAGCAACGGTAGCCCCTACTACGAGCAGTACTTC. Translating it yields CASNGSPYYEQYF.

CDR3 DNA sequence: TGTGCCAGCTCAACACAGGGGGCGCGAAATGGCTACACCTTC. Translation gives CASSTQGARNGYTF. This chain uses TRBV18 with TRBJ1-2, with 9 bases fitting TRBD1. This CDR3 region has 14 residues. CDR1 KGHSH and CDR2 LQKENI come from the germline V gene. V was pared by 5 bases and J by 6 bases, with 7 bases of the junction left unmatched.

This sequence joins TRBV4-1 and TRBJ2-1; 8 bases fit TRBD2. The V and J ends lost 3 bases and 3 bases, in that order; junction bases with no gene match: 7. Germline lookup yields CDR1 MGHRA and CDR2 YSYEKL. CDR3 length: 16 amino acids. The CDR3 region has the DNA TGCGCCAGCAGCCATCCCCGGGAGGGATACTACAATGAGCAGTTCTTC. Its translation is CASSHPREGYYNEQFF.

The rearrangement joins TRBV19 to TRBJ1-5; unclear D gene. The CDR3 extends over 15 amino acids. Germline V lookup: CDR1 LNHDA, CDR2 SQIVND (reference sequence). Trimming left V 4 bases short and J 4 bases short, with 14 bases between. This CDR3 reads CASSTLTLSNQPQHF. CDR3 coding DNA: TGTGCCAGTAGTACCCTCACTCTGTCGAATCAGCCCCAGCATTTT.

The V and J genes are TRBV5-1 and TRBJ1-2; D gene uncertain. Trimming took off 1 base at V and 6 bases at J, with 13 bases between the two ends. CDR3 size: 14 residues. CDR1 is SGHRS and CDR2 is YFSETQ in the germline V gene. CDR3: CASSLFGFGDGYTF. As DNA, the CDR3 is TGCGCCAGCAGCTTGTTTGGGTTCGGAGATGGCTACACCTTC. The whole variable domain, filled in from reference TRBV5-1 and TRBJ1-2, reads KAGVTQTPRYLIKTRGQQVTLSCSPISGHRSVSWYQQTPGQGLQFLFEYFSETQRNKGNFPGRFSGRQFSNSRSEMNVSTLELGDSALYLCASSLFGFGDGYTFGSGTRLTVV.

V usage is TRBV5-6 and J usage is TRBJ2-1; TRBD1 matches 10 bases. The CDR3 runs to 15 residues. V was clipped by 5 bases and J by 4 bases; unmatched bases: 6. Germline V gene lookup returns CDR1 SGHDT and CDR2 YYEEEE. CDR3 loop: CASSRQGAQYNEQFF. The CDR3 nucleotides read TGTGCCAGCAGTCGACAGGGGGCCCAGTACAATGAGCAGTTCTTC.

The chain combines TRBV7-2 with TRBJ1-2; 10 bases map to TRBD1. V lost 1 base, J lost 4 bases, and 6 bases stayed unmatched. This CDR3 is 16 amino acids long. From germline, CDR1 is SGHTA and CDR2 FQGNSA. The CDR3 DNA sequence: TGTGCCAGCAGCTTAGGGGGACAGGGGTATACCTATGGCTACACCTTC. Amino acids: CASSLGGQGYTYGYTF.

This chain links TRBV5-6 with TRBJ1-2; TRBD1 is a possible D gene (5 bases). Trimming took off 2 bases at V and 4 bases at J, with 9 bases between the two ends. The CDR3 is made up of 13 amino acids. CDR1 is SGHDT and CDR2 is YYEEEE in the germline V gene. The DNA of the CDR3 is TGTGCCAGCAGCTTAGACAGAGTCTATGGCTACACCTTC. Translating gives CASSLDRVYGYTF.

This clone occurred once. This chain uses TRBV5-6 with TRBJ2-3, with 7 bases identical to TRBD1. This CDR3 is 19 amino acids long. With V trimmed by 3 bases and J by 1 base, 17 bases remained unmatched. Germline loops: CDR1 SGHDT, CDR2 YYEEEE. This CDR3 reads CASSSTPFTGELGTDTQYF. The CDR3 DNA is TGTGCCAGCAGCTCCACACCCTTTACAGGGGAACTAGGCACAGATACGCAGTATTTT.

The chain carries TRBV5-4 and TRBJ1-4; possibly TRBD1 for D (6 bases). This CDR3 spans 16 amino acids. V was pared by 3 bases and J by 3 bases, with 15 bases between. Germline V lookup: CDR1 SGHNT, CDR2 YYREEE (reference sequence). CDR3: CASSSSGTNPNEKLFF. In DNA, the CDR3 is TGTGCCAGCAGCTCATCCGGGACAAACCCTAATGAAAAACTGTTTTTT.

V usage is TRBV7-2 and J usage is TRBJ2-1, with no clear D. Germline-derived CDR1 and CDR2 are SGHTA and FQGNSA. V lost 5 bases, J lost 6 bases, and 11 bases lay in between. CDR3 length equals 13 residues. CDR3 nucleotide sequence: TGTGCCAGCAGCGAAGTTAGAGGCAATGAGCAGTTCTTC. Its translation: CASSEVRGNEQFF.

The J gene is TRBJ1-2, the V gene TRBV7-9; D is possibly TRBD1 (5 bases). Per the germline V gene, CDR1 is SEHNR and CDR2 is FQNEAQ (reference sequence). This CDR3 comprises 16 residues. V lost 5 bases and J lost 3, with 19 bases in between. The CDR3 spells CASSTLPGLLDYGYTF. DNA for the CDR3: TGTGCCAGCAGCACACTACCGGGACTTTTAGACTATGGCTACACCTTC.

V usage is TRBV4-1 and J usage is TRBJ2-3, with no clear D. Trimming took 1 base from V and 5 from J, leaving 10 bases between them. The CDR3 spans 14 residues. Germline V gene sequence: CDR1 MGHRA, CDR2 YSYEKL. Here the CDR3 reads CASSQATERDTQYF. CDR3 coding DNA: TGCGCCAGCAGCCAAGCTACGGAGAGAGATACGCAGTATTTT.

Comments on this clone: A much bigger clone sits one base away, suggesting this may be a read error. V and J are TRBV28 and TRBJ2-7; D not certain. The germline V gene has CDR1 MDHEN and CDR2 SYDVKM. Deletions cut 5 bases from V and 4 bases from J, with 6 bases between. This CDR3 spans 11 amino acids. This chain's CDR3 is CASSPLYEQYF. CDR3 DNA sequence: TGTGCCAGCAGTCCCCTATACGAGCAGTACTTC. The entire variable domain, with the rest obtained from reference TRBV28 and TRBJ2-7, is as follows: DVKVTQSSRYLVKRTGEKVFLECVQDMDHENMFWYRQDPGLGLRLIYFSYDVKMKEKGDIPEGYSVSREKKERFSLILESASTNQTSMYLCASSPLYEQYFGPGTRLTVT.

CDR3 coding DNA: TGTGCCAGCAGTTACTACAGGGGCAATCAGCCCCAGCATTTT. Amino acid sequence: CASSYYRGNQPQHF. The chain links TRBV6-5 to TRBJ1-5; D might be TRBD1 (6 bases). V lost 1 base to trimming and J lost 2 bases, with 6 bases between them. The germline V gene has CDR1 MNHEY and CDR2 SVGAGI. The CDR3 has 14 amino acids.

The chain combines TRBV28 with TRBJ2-2; 7 bases are a match to TRBD1. This CDR3 spans 14 amino acids. The V and J ends lost 9 bases and 1 base, in that order; junction bases with no gene match: 5. The germline V gene encodes CDR1 MDHEN and CDR2 SYDVKM. In DNA form, the CDR3 reads TGTGCCAGTCTCCGGGACAGGAACACCGGGGAGCTGTTTTTT. This codes for CASLRDRNTGELFF.

This chain uses TRBV7-9 with TRBJ1-5; D may be TRBD1 (6 bases). This CDR3 region has 14 residues. The ends were cut back, 4 bases at V and 4 bases at J, with 11 bases in the middle. Germline V gives CDR1 SEHNR, CDR2 FQNEAQ (reference sequence). The CDR3 coding sequence is TGTGCCAGCAGCTACGGGGGGCAAAATCAGCCCCAGCATTTT. Translating it yields CASSYGGQNQPQHF.

The chain joins TRBV10-3 to TRBJ2-1; tentatively, D is TRBD2 (5 bases). This CDR3 spans 18 amino acids. The ends were cut back, 5 bases at V and 5 bases at J, with 25 bases in the middle. The germline gives CDR1 ENHRY, CDR2 SYGVKD. CDR3 in amino acids: CAISRSVAQTAHDNEQFF. The CDR3 DNA sequence: TGTGCCATCAGTCGTAGCGTAGCCCAGACCGCACATGACAATGAGCAGTTCTTC.

The chain couples TRBV19 to TRBJ2-5; 7 positions match TRBD2. This CDR3 is built from 13 residues. The ends lost 6 bases at V and 5 bases at J; junction bases unmatched: 6. Germline V CDR1 and CDR2: LNHDA, SQIVND (reference sequence). The CDR3 here is CASSLGGFETQYF. The CDR3 nucleotides are TGTGCCAGTAGCCTGGGAGGGTTTGAGACCCAGTACTTC.

This rearrangement joins TRBV2 to TRBJ2-3, with 15 nucleotides matching TRBD2. V was pared by 5 bases and J by 7 bases, with 10 bases of the junction left unmatched. The CDR3 loop spans 17 amino acids. Germline V gene lookup returns CDR1 SNHLY and CDR2 FYNNEI. In DNA, the CDR3 is TGTGCCAGCAGTTTTCTTGGACTAGCGGGGGGGGGTAATACGCAGTATTTT. It specifies CASSFLGLAGGGNTQYF.

The gene calls are TRBV6-5 and TRBJ1-2; D is possibly TRBD1 (6 bases). Trimming cost V 5 bases and J 6 bases, with 19 bases left between them. The CDR3 consists of 15 residues. CDR1 and CDR2 (germline): MNHEY, SVGAGI. CDR3 amino acids: CASSTTGMVRDGYTF. As DNA, the CDR3 is TGTGCCAGCAGTACTACAGGGATGGTTCGGGATGGCTACACCTTC.

The chain carries TRBV7-3 and TRBJ1-2; TRBD1 is a possible D gene (5 bases). Trimming stripped 0 bases from V and 4 bases from J, with 15 bases between. The CDR3 spans 16 residues. Germline values: CDR1 SGHTA, CDR2 FQGTGA. CDR3 sequence (DNA): TGTGCCAGCAGCTTAACAGGCAGGGAGGGTACCTATGGCTACACCTTC. It encodes CASSLTGREGTYGYTF.

The V call is TRBV4-3, the J call TRBJ2-1; D is perhaps TRBD2 (5 bases). The CDR3 runs to 16 residues. CDR1 is LGHNA and CDR2 is YSLEER in the germline V gene. Between the trimmed V and J ends, which lost 0 bases and 5 bases, there was a span of 14 bases. CDR3 nucleotide sequence: TGCGCCAGCAGCCAAGATAGGGCGGGCCACCACAATGAGCAGTTCTTC. Its translation is CASSQDRAGHHNEQFF.

The chain couples TRBV19 to TRBJ2-1; perhaps TRBD2 as D (6 bases). The germline V gene has CDR1 LNHDA and CDR2 SQIVND (reference sequence). Between the trimmed V and J ends, which lost 1 base and 9 bases, there was a span of 16 bases. The CDR3 covers 15 residues. Here the CDR3 reads CASSIAGVNSVEQFF. CDR3 coding DNA: TGTGCCAGTAGTATAGCGGGAGTTAATAGTGTTGAGCAGTTCTTC.

The CDR3 loop is CASSLRGPAYEQYF. The CDR3 nucleotides are TGTGCCAGCAGCTTAAGGGGGCCGGCCTACGAGCAGTACTTC. The chain combines TRBV5-6 with TRBJ2-7; TRBD1 aligns across 7 bases. The CDR3 runs to 14 residues. Per germline, CDR1 SGHDT and CDR2 YYEEEE. Unmatched junction bases numbered 4, after V lost 2 bases and J lost 2 bases. Filled out from reference TRBV5-6 and TRBJ2-7, the complete variable domain reads DAGVTQSPTHLIKTRGQQVTLRCSPKSGHDTVSWYQQALGQGPQFIFQYYEEEERQRGNFPDRFSGHQFPNYSSELNVNALLLGDSALYLCASSLRGPAYEQYFGPGTRLTVT.

In its sample, this clone was seen a few times. CDR3 sequence: CASSPGQTATNEKLFF. CDR3 nucleotide sequence: TGCGCCAGCAGCCCGGGACAGACAGCAACTAATGAAAAACTGTTTTTT. The gene calls are TRBV5-1 and TRBJ1-4; 7 bases line up with TRBD1. The CDR3 contains 16 residues. V dropped 4 bases and J dropped 0; count of bases not matched to a gene: 6. Per germline, CDR1 SGHRS and CDR2 YFSETQ.

A single count supports this clone. This chain uses TRBV30 with TRBJ2-7, with 11 bases that match TRBD1. The germline CDR1 and CDR2 sequences are GTSNPN and SVGIG (reference sequence). V shed 2 bases, J shed 0 bases, and the junction held 3 bases outside the gene matches. The CDR3 covers 15 residues. The CDR3 loop reads CAWSTGTGGSYEQYF. The CDR3 region has the DNA TGTGCCTGGAGTACCGGGACAGGGGGCTCCTACGAGCAGTACTTC. The full variable domain, completed using reference TRBV30 and TRBJ2-7, is SQTIHQWPATLVQPVGSPLSLECTVEGTSNPNLYWYRQAAGRGLQLLFYSVGIGQISSEVPQNLSASRPQDRQFILSSKKLLLSDSGFYLCAWSTGTGGSYEQYFGPGTRLTVT.